A selection of T cell receptor beta chains follows, all from one sample in a study of regulatory T cells in long-lasting Graves disease. TCRdb reprocessed the multiplex PCR reads via MiXCR and lists one record per CDR3 protein. Of about 240,000 distinct CDR3 sequences in the sample, around 20% are singletons; the top ten hold more than 11%. The starting material was peripheral blood mononuclear cells (PBMCs), obtained at new diagnosis, from a patient treated with antithyroid drugs. These receptors all come from a female donor with Graves disease. The CDR3 runs from the conserved cysteine through the conserved F or W. A D gene is named only where the DNA matches it firmly. Clone size, where shown, is once, few, many, or a class for clones that have expanded.

clone_size	cdr3_length	v_call	d_call	j_call	cdr3_aa	cdr3_nt
many	16	TRBV6-1	TRBD2	TRBJ2-7	CASSFTSAKNTYEQYF	TGTGCCAGCAGTTTCACTAGCGCAAAGAATACCTACGAGCAGTACTTC
many	15	TRBV20-1	.	TRBJ2-3	CSALNAGQGSDTQYF	TGCAGTGCTCTTAACGCGGGGCAGGGGTCAGATACGCAGTATTTT
few	14	TRBV18	.	TRBJ1-1	CASNKVWGQGEAFF	TGTGCCAGCAACAAAGTATGGGGGCAGGGCGAAGCTTTCTTT
many	13	TRBV12-3/TRBV12-4	.	TRBJ1-1	CASSLQGSDVAFF	TGTGCCAGCAGCCTTCAGGGATCTGATGTAGCTTTCTTT
.	16	TRBV6-2/TRBV6-3	TRBD1	TRBJ1-5	CASSYNARGPGQPQHF	TGTGCCAGCAGTTACAATGCCAGGGGGCCTGGTCAGCCCCAGCATTTT
many	16	TRBV6-1	TRBD2	TRBJ2-1	CASSGGVAGSGAEQFF	TGTGCCAGCAGTGGGGGGGTGGCGGGAAGCGGGGCGGAGCAGTTCTTC
many	13	TRBV6-1	.	TRBJ2-1	CASKGRASGEQFF	TGTGCCAGCAAGGGCAGGGCTTCGGGGGAGCAGTTCTTC
.	12	TRBV25-1	.	TRBJ2-3	CASSEYWDTQYF	TGTGCCAGCAGTGAATATTGGGATACGCAGTATTTT
many	15	TRBV5-5	.	TRBJ1-1	CASSFQTGMNTEAFF	TGTGCCAGCAGCTTCCAGACAGGTATGAACACTGAAGCTTTCTTT
.	15	TRBV3-1	TRBD2	TRBJ2-2	CASSTLAGEAGELFF	TGTGCCAGCAGCACCTTAGCGGGAGAGGCCGGGGAGCTGTTTTTT
many	14	TRBV4-1	.	TRBJ1-6	CASSLLELNSPLHF	TGCGCCAGCAGCCTCCTTGAACTAAATTCACCCCTCCACTTT
few	14	TRBV12-5	TRBD2	TRBJ2-7	CASWSEREAYEQYF	TGTGCCAGTTGGTCCGAGCGGGAGGCCTACGAGCAGTACTTC
many	11	TRBV3-1	.	TRBJ2-7	CASSLRDEQYF	TGTGCCAGCAGCCTCCGCGACGAGCAGTACTTC
.	12	TRBV5-1	.	TRBJ2-4	CASSRNRDKEYF	TGCGCCAGCAGCAGGAACAGGGATAAGGAGTACTTC
.	11	TRBV28	.	TRBJ1-2	CAGSRSYGYTF	TGTGCCGGTAGTCGGAGCTATGGCTACACCTTC
few	14	TRBV29-1	TRBD1	TRBJ2-1	CSIVTGGLLNEQFF	TGCAGCATCGTGACAGGGGGCTTATTGAATGAGCAGTTCTTC
many	12	TRBV20-1	.	TRBJ1-5	CSARDDTQPQHF	TGCAGTGCTAGAGATGACACCCAGCCCCAGCATTTT
many	15	TRBV6-1	.	TRBJ2-2	CASRTLGGNTGELFF	TGTGCCAGCCGAACCCTCGGGGGGAACACCGGGGAGCTGTTTTTT
.	14	TRBV6-2/TRBV6-3	TRBD1	TRBJ2-1	CASRTGTGYNEQFF	TGTGCCAGCAGGACCGGGACAGGATACAATGAGCAGTTCTTC
few	14	TRBV6-2/TRBV6-3	.	TRBJ1-3	CASTGTTSGNTIYF	TGTGCCAGCACAGGGACAACCTCTGGAAACACCATATATTTT
few	16	TRBV9	.	TRBJ1-2	CASSVGVSGAAYGYTF	TGTGCCAGCAGCGTAGGTGTAAGTGGGGCCGCCTATGGCTACACCTTC
many	16	TRBV29-1	.	TRBJ2-3	CSAKSGDSGDPDTQYF	TGCAGCGCCAAGTCGGGGGACAGCGGGGATCCAGATACGCAGTATTTT
many	15	TRBV9	TRBD2	TRBJ2-3	CASNSGRGFADTQYF	TGTGCCAGCAACAGCGGGAGGGGTTTCGCAGATACGCAGTATTTT
many	11	TRBV30	.	TRBJ1-1	CAWAPFGASFF	TGTGCCTGGGCCCCCTTTGGTGCGTCTTTCTTT
many	13	TRBV5-1	.	TRBJ1-1	CANSGVRDTEAFF	TGCGCCAACTCAGGGGTAAGGGACACTGAAGCTTTCTTT
many	13	TRBV11-1	.	TRBJ2-5	CASQWYGDETQYF	TGTGCCAGTCAGTGGTACGGGGACGAGACCCAGTACTTC
.	13	TRBV4-1	.	TRBJ2-7	CASSRLPGGEQYF	TGCGCCAGCAGCCGCCTGCCTGGGGGCGAGCAGTACTTC
many	14	TRBV11-2	TRBD1	TRBJ1-2	CASSLQRTGDGYTF	TGTGCCAGCAGCTTACAAAGGACAGGGGATGGCTACACCTTC
.	19	TRBV5-1	TRBD2	TRBJ2-2	CASSSLRGGNVEETGELFF	TGCGCCAGCAGTTCACTCCGGGGAGGGAACGTGGAAGAGACCGGGGAGCTGTTTTTT